Listed below are T cell receptor beta chains from one sample, sequenced in a study of response to subunit inactivated influenza vaccine. TCRdb reprocessed the RT-PCR reads with MiXCR, giving one entry per CDR3 protein. The sample includes about 540,000 distinct CDR3 sequences, 12% to 15% seen only once; the top ten take roughly 11%. The specimen comprised PBMCs from blood, sampled about 11 days after vaccination. The receptors here all came from a man between 45 and 60 years old who received an inactivated influenza vaccine. Each CDR3 is given with its conserved first and last residue. D genes are given only for firm matches. Size is stated for part of the rows, as once, few or many counts, or as a class when the clone is expanded.

>TRBV28|NA|few|TRBJ1-5
TGTGCCAGCAGGGTTGAGGGGGGGAGCAATCAGCCCCAGCATTTT
CASRVEGGSNQPQHF
>TRBV6-2/TRBV6-3|NA|many|TRBJ2-5
TGTGCCAGCAGTTACGGGGGAGAGACCCAGTACTTC
CASSYGGETQYF
>TRBV5-1|TRBD1|NA|TRBJ1-1
TGCGCCAGCAGCTTGTGGGGACAGAATATCCCTGAAGCTTTCTTT
CASSLWGQNIPEAFF
>TRBV5-4|TRBD2|few|TRBJ2-2
TGTGCCAGCAGCTCGGGACTAGCGGGCGGTGGGGAGCTGTTTTTT
CASSSGLAGGGELFF
>TRBV5-5|NA|NA|TRBJ1-1
TGTGCCAGCAGCTTGGACGGATCGAACACTGAAGCTTTCTTT
CASSLDGSNTEAFF
>TRBV7-6|TRBD2|few|TRBJ2-7
TGTGCCAGCAGCCGAGGGACTAGTCGGGACGAGCAGTACTTC
CASSRGTSRDEQYF
>TRBV7-2|NA|few|TRBJ1-2
TGTGCCAGCAGCTTATGGTCTTCGCCGGACTATGGCTACACCTTC
CASSLWSSPDYGYTF
>TRBV2|NA|few|TRBJ2-6
TGTGCCAGCAGGGAACCAACAGGGAGAGGGGCCAACGTCCTGACTTTC
CASREPTGRGANVLTF
>TRBV12-3/TRBV12-4|TRBD1|many|TRBJ2-5
TGTGCCAGCAGGGGCGACAGGGGAGGAGAGACCCAGTACTTC
CASRGDRGGETQYF
>TRBV19|NA|NA|TRBJ2-1
TGTGCCAGTATCTCCGACCCGCCTGGGGATGAGCAGTTCTTC
CASISDPPGDEQFF
>TRBV30|NA|NA|TRBJ1-5
TGTGCCTGGAGTGTACACCCAAATCAGCCCCAGCATTTT
CAWSVHPNQPQHF
>TRBV5-1|NA|few|TRBJ1-1
TGCGCCAGCAGCTTGATCCAGGGGAGCACTGAAGCTTTCTTT
CASSLIQGSTEAFF
>TRBV20-1|NA|NA|TRBJ1-4
TGCAGTGCTCGGTATGCGGCGACTAATGAAAAACTGTTTTTT
CSARYAATNEKLFF
>TRBV6-1|NA|once|TRBJ1-5
TGTGCCAGCAGTGAAAGGTGGGCAGGGGATCAGCCCCAGCATTTT
CASSERWAGDQPQHF
>TRBV10-3|NA|NA|TRBJ2-7
TGTGCCATCAAGGAGGAGGTCGGCTACTCCTACGAGCAGTACTTC
CAIKEEVGYSYEQYF
>TRBV20-1|TRBD1|once|TRBJ2-7
TGCAGTGTCCCCGGGACAGCCTACGAGCAGTACTTC
CSVPGTAYEQYF
>TRBV28|NA|few|TRBJ2-7
TGTGCCAGCAGTTTGGCCTTTGGTGGCAAGCGCTACGAGCAGTACTTC
CASSLAFGGKRYEQYF
>TRBV6-6|NA|few|TRBJ2-2
TGTGCCAGCAGTTCCGTTCCCCGGGAGCTGTTTTTT
CASSSVPRELFF
>TRBV5-1|NA|many|TRBJ1-6
TGCGCCAGCAGCTTGGCTCCCAGCCAAGATAATTCACCCCTCCACTTT
CASSLAPSQDNSPLHF
>TRBV6-1|NA|few|TRBJ1-1
TGTGCCAGCAGGGATTTGGGCCAGAACACTGAAGCTTTCTTT
CASRDLGQNTEAFF